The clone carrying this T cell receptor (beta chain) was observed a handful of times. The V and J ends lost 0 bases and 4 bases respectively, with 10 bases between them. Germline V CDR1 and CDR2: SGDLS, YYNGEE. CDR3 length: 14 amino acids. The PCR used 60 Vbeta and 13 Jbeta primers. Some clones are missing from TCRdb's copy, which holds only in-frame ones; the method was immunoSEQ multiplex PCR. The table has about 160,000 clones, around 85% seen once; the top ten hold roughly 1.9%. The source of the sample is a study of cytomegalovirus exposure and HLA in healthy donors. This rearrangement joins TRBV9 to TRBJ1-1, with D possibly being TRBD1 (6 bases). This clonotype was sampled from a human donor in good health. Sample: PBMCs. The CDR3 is CASSVAVQGTEAFF. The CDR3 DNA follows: TGTGCCAGCAGCGTAGCTGTACAGGGCACTGAAGCTTTCTTT.